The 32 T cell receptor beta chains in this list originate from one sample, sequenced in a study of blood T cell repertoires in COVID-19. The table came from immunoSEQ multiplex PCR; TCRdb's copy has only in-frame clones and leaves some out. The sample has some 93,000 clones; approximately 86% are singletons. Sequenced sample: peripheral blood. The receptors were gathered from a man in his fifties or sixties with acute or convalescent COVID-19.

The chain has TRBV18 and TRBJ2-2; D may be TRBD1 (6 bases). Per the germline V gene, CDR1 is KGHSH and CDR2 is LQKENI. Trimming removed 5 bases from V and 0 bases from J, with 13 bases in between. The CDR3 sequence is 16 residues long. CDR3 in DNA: TGTGCCAGCTCAGCTATCAGGGGATCGAACACCGGGGAGCTGTTTTTT. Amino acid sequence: CASSAIRGSNTGELFF.

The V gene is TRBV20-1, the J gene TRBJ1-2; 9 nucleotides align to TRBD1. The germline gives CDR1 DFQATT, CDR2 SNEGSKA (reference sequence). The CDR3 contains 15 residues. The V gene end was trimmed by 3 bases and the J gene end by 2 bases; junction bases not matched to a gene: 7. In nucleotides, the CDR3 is TGCAGTGCTAGTCTCCTGGGACAGGGAAACTATGGCTACACCTTC. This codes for CSASLLGQGNYGYTF.

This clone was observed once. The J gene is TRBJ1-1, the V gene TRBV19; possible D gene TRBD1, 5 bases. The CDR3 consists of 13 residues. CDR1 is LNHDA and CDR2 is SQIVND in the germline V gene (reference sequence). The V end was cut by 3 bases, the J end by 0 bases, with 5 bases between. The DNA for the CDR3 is TGTGCCAGTAGTATGACAGTGAACACTGAAGCTTTCTTT. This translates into CASSMTVNTEAFF.

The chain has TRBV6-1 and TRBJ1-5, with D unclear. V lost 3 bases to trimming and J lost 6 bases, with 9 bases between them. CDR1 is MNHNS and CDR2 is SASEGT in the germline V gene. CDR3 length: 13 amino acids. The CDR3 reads CASSDRGGQPQHF. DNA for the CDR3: TGTGCCAGCAGTGATCGAGGAGGTCAGCCCCAGCATTTT.

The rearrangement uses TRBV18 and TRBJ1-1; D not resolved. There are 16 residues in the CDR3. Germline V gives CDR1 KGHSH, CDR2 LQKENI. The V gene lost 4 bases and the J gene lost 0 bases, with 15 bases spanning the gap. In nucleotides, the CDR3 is TGTGCCAGCTCACTCCCGGGAGATCGATTGAACACTGAAGCTTTCTTT. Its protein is CASSLPGDRLNTEAFF.

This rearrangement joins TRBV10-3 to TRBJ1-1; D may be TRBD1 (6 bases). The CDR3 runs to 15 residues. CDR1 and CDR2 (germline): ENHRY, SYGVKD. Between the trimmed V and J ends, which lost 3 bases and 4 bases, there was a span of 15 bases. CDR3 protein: CAISDTGLSSTEAFF. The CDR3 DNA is TGTGCCATCAGTGATACAGGGTTGTCGAGCACTGAAGCTTTCTTT.

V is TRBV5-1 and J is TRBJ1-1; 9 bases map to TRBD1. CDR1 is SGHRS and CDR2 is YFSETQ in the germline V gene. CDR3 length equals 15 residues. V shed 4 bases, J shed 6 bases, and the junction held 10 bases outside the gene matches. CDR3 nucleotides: TGCGCCAGCAGCCAAGTCCGACAGGGGGGTGCTGAAGCTTTCTTT. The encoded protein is CASSQVRQGGAEAFF.

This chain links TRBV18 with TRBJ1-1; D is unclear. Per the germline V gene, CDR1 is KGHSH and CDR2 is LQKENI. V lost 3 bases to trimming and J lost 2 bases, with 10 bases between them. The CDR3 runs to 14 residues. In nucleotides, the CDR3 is TGTGCCAGCTCACCGATCGCCAGAAACACTGAAGCTTTCTTT. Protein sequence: CASSPIARNTEAFF.

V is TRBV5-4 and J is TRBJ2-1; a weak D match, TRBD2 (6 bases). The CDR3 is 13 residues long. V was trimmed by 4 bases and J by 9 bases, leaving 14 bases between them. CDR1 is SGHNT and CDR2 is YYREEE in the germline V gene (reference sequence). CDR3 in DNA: TGTGCCAGCAGCCGGGGAGTCGGGGGTGAGCAGTTCTTC. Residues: CASSRGVGGEQFF.

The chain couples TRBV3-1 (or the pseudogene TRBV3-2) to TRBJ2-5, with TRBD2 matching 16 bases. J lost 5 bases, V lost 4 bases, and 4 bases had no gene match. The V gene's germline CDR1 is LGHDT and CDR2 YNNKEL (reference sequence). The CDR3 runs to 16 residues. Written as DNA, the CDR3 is TGTGCCAGCAGCCCAGGGACTAGCGGGGGGGAGGAGACCCAGTACTTC. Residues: CASSPGTSGGEETQYF.

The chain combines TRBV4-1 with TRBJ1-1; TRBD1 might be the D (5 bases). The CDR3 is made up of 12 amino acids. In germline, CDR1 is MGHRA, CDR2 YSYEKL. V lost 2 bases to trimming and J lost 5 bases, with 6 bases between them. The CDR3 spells CASSQKGTEAFF. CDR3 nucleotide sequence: TGCGCCAGCAGCCAAAAGGGGACTGAAGCTTTCTTT.

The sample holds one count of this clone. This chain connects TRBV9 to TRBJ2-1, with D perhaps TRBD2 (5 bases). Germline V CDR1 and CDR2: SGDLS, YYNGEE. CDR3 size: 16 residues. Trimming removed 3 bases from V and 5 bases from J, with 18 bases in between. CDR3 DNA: TGTGCCAGCAGCGGGACTGGAGGCGGTTCGAACAATGAGCAGTTCTTC. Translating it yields CASSGTGGGSNNEQFF. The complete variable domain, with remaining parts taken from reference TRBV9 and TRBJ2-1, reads DSGVTQTPKHLITATGQRVTLRCSPRSGDLSVYWYQQSLDQGLQFLIQYYNGEERAKGNILERFSAQQFPDLHSELNLSSLELGDSALYFCASSGTGGGSNNEQFFGPGTRLTVL.

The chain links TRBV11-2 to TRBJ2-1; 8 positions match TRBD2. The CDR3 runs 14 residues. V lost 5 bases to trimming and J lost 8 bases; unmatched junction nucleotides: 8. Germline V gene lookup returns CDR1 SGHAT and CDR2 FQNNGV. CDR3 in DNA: TGTGCCAGCAGCCCGGGAGGGGGGGGCTATGAGCAGTTCTTC. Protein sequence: CASSPGGGGYEQFF.

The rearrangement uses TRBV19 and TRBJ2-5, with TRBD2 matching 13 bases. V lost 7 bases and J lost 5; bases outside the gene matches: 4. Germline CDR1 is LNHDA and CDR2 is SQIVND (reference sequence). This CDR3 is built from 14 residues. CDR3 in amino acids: CASKRTSGSETQYF. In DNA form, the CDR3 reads TGTGCCAGTAAGCGGACTAGCGGGAGTGAGACCCAGTACTTC.

The CDR3 DNA is TGTGCCAGCAAGAGGAATAATGGGGCGGACGGGGAGCTGTTTTTT. Protein sequence: CASKRNNGADGELFF. The chain employs TRBV2 and TRBJ2-2, with D tentatively TRBD1 (5 bases). V was pared by 7 bases and J by 7 bases, with 19 bases between. Germline values: CDR1 SNHLY, CDR2 FYNNEI. The CDR3 spans 15 residues.

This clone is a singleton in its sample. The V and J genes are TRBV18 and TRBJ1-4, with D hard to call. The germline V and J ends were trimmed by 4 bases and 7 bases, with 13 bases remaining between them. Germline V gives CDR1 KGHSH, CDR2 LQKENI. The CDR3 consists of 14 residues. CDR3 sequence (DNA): TGTGCCAGCTCACAGCACCCGGGTCGTGAAAAACTGTTTTTT. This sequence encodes CASSQHPGREKLFF.

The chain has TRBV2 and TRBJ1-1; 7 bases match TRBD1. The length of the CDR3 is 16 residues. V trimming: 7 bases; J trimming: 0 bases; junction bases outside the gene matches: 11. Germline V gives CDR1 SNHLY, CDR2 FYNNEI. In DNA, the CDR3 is TGTGCCAGCAACAGGGGCAAGACAGTGTTGAACACTGAAGCTTTCTTT. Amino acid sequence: CASNRGKTVLNTEAFF. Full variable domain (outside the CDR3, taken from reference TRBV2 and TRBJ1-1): EPEVTQTPSHQVTQMGQEVILRCVPISNHLYFYWYRQILGQKVEFLVSFYNNEISEKSEIFDDQFSVERPDGSNFTLKIRSTKLEDSAMYFCASNRGKTVLNTEAFFGQGTRLTVV.

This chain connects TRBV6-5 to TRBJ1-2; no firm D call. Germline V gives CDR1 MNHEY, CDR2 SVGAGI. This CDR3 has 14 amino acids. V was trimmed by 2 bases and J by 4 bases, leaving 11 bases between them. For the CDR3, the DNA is TGTGCCAGCAGTTACGTCCGGAGTGGCTATGGCTACACCTTC. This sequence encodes CASSYVRSGYGYTF.

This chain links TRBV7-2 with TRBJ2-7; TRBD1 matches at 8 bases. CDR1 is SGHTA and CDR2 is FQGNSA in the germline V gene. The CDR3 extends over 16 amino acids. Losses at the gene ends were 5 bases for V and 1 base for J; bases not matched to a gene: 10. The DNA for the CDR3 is TGTGCCAGCAGCCAGTCCGGGACAGGTCTTTCCTACGAGCAGTACTTC. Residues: CASSQSGTGLSYEQYF.

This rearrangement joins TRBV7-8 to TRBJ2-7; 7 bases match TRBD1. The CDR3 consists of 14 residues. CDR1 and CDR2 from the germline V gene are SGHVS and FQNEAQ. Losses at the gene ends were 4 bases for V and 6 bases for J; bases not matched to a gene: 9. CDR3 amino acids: CASSSSTGFREQYF. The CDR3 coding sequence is TGTGCCAGCAGCTCTTCGACAGGGTTCCGCGAGCAGTACTTC.

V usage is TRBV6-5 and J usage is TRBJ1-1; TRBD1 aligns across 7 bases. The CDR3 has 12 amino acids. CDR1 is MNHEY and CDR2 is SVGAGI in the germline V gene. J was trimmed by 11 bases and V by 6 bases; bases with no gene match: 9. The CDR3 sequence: CASRRDSGSAFF. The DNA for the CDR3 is TGTGCCAGCAGGCGGGACAGCGGTTCGGCTTTCTTT.

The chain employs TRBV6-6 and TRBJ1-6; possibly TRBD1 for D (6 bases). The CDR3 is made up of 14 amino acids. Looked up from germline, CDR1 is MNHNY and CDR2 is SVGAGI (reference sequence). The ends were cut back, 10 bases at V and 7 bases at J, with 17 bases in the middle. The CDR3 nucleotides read TGTGCCACCGAACCCACAGGGTACAATTCACCCCTCCACTTT. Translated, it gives CATEPTGYNSPLHF.

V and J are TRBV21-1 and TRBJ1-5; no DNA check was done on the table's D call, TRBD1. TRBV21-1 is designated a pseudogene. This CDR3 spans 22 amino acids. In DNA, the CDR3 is TGTGCCAGCAGCCTCCCTCAAAACGCGACAGCCAGAAAGGGATATAGCAATCAGCCCCAGCATTTT. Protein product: CASSLPQNATARKGYSNQPQHF.

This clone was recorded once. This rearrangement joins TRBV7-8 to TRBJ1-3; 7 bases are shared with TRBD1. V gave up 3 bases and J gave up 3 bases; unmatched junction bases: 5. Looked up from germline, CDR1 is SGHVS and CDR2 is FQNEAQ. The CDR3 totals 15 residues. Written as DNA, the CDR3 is TGTGCCAGCAGCTTTCCAGGGGGTGATGGAAACACCATATATTTT. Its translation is CASSFPGGDGNTIYF.

In DNA form, the CDR3 reads TGTGCCAGCAGCTTAGGGGGGCCCGGGACTAGTGTTGCAGATACGCAGTATTTT. Amino acid sequence: CASSLGGPGTSVADTQYF. This chain connects TRBV7-6 to TRBJ2-3, with 8 bases that match TRBD2. This CDR3 has 18 amino acids. Germline CDR1 SGHVS, CDR2 FNYEAQ. The trim removed 1 base at V and 4 bases at J, leaving 13 bases unmatched.

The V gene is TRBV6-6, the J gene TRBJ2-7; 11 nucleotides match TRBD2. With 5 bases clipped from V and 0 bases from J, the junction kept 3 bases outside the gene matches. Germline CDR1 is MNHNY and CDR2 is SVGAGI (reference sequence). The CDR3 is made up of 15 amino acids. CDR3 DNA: TGTGCCAGCAGTACTACTAGCGGGGGCTCCTACGAGCAGTACTTC. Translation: CASSTTSGGSYEQYF.

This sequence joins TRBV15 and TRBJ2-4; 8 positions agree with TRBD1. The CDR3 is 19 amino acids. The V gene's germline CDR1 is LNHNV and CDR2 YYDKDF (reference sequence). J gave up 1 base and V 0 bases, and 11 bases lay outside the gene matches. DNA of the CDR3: TGTGCCACCAGCAGAGACAGCCGAGCCAGGGGGCCCGCCAAAAACATTCAGTACTTC. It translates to CATSRDSRARGPAKNIQYF.

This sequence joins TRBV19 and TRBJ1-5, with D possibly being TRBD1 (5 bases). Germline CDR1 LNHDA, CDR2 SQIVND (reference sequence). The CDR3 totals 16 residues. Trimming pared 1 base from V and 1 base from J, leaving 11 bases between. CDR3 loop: CASSIGGGASNQPQHF. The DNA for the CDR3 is TGTGCCAGTAGTATAGGGGGTGGGGCGAGCAATCAGCCCCAGCATTTT.

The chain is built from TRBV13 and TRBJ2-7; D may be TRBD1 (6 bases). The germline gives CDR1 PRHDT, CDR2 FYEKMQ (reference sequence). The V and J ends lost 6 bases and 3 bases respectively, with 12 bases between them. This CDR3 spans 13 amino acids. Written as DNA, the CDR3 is TGTGCCAGCAGTCCGAAGGGGGTCTACGAGCAGTACTTC. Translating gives CASSPKGVYEQYF.

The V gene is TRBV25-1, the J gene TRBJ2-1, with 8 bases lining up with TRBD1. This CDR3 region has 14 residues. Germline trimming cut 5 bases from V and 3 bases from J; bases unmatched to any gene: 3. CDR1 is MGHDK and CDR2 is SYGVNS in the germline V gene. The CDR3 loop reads CASSSTGGYNEQFF. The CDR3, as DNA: TGTGCCAGCAGTTCCACAGGGGGCTACAATGAGCAGTTCTTC.

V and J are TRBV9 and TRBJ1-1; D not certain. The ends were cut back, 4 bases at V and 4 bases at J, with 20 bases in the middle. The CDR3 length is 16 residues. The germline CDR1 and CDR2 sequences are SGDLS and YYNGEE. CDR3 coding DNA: TGTGCCAGCAGCCCTCCTCCTGGCAGACGGGTCACTGAAGCTTTCTTT. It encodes CASSPPPGRRVTEAFF.

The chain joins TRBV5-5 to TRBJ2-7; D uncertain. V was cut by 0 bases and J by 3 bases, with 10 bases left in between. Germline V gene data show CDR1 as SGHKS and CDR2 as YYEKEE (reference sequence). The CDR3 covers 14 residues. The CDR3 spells CASSLGLVLYEQYF. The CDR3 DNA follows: TGTGCCAGCAGCTTGGGCCTAGTCCTCTACGAGCAGTACTTC.